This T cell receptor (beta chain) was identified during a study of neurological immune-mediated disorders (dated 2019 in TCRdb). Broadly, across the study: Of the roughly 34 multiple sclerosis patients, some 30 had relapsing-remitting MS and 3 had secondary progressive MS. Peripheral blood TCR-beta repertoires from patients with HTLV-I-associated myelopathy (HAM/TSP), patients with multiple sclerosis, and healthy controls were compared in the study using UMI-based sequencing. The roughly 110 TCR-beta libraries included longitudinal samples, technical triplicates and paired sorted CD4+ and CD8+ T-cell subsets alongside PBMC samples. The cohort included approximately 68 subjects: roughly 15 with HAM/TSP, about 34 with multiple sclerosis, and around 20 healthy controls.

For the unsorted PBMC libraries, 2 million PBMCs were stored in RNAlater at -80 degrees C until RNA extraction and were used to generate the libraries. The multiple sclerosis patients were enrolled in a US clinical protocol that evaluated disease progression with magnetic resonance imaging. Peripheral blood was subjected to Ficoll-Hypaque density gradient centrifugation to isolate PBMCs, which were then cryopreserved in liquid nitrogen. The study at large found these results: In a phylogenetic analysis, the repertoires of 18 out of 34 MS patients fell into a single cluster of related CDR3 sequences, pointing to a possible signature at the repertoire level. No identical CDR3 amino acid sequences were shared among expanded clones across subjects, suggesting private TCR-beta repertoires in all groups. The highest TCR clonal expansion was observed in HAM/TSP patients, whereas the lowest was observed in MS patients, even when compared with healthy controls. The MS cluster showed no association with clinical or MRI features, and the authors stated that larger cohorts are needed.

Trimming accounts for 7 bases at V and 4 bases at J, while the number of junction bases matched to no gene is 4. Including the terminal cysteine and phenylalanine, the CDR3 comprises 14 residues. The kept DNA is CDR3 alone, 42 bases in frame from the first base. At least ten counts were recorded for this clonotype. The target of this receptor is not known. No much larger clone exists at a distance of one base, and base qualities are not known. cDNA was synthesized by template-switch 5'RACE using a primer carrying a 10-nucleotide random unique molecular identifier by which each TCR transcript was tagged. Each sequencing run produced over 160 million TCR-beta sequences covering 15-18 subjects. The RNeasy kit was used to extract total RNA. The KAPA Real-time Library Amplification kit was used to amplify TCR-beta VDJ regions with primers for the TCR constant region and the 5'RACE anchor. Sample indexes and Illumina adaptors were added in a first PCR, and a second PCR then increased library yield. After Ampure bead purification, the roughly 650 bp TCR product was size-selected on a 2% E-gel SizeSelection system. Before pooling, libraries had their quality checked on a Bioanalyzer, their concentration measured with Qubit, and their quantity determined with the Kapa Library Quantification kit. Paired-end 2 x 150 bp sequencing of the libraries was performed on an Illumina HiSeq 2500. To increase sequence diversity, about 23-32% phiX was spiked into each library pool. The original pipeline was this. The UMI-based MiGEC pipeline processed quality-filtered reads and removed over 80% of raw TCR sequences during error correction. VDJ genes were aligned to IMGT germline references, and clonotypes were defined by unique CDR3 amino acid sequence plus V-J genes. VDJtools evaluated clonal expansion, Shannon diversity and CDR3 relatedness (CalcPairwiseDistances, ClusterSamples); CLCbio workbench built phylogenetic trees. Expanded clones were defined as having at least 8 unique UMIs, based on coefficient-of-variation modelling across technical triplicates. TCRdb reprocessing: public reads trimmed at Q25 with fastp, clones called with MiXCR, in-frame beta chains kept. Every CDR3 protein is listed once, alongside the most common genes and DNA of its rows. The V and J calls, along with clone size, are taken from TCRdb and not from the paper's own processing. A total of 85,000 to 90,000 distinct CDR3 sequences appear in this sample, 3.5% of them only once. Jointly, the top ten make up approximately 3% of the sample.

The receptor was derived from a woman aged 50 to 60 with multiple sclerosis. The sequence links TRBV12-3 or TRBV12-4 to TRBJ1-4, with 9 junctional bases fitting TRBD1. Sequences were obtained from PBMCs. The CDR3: CASTLGQGNEKLFF. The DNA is TGTGCCAGCACCCTGGGACAGGGTAATGAAAAACTGTTTTTT.